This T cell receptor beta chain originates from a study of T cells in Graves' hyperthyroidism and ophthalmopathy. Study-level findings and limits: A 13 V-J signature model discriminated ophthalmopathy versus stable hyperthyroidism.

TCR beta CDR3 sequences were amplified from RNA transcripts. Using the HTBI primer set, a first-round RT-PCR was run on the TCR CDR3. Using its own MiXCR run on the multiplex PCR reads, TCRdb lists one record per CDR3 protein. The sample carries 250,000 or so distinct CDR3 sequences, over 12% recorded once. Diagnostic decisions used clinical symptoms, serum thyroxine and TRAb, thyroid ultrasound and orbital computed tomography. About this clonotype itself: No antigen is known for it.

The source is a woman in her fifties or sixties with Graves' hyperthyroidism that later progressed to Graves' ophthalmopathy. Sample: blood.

The CDR3 DNA follows: TGTGCCAGCAGCTTCCCCGCCCCAGACTATGGCTACACCTTC. As protein: CASSFPAPDYGYTF. The chain couples TRBV7-9 to TRBJ1-2; no definite D call. The CDR3 has 14 amino acids. The V gene's germline CDR1 is SEHNR and CDR2 FQNEAQ (reference sequence). Trimming stripped 3 bases from V and 3 bases from J, with 11 bases between.